This TCR beta chain was observed in a study of identical twins. Whole-study findings and limits: Twins' excess sharing was less marked for out-of-frame beta sequences. Invariant cells of the MAIT and iNKT types might have partly distorted the zero-insertion analyses. Interpretation of the results relied on cross-sectional statistical analysis and not on following the same donors.

As regards this clonotype: The antigen remains unidentified.

TCRdb re-analysed the 5' RACE reads in MiXCR, keeping a single row per CDR3 protein. Seen here are approximately 300,000 distinct CDR3 sequences, less than 9.5% observed once, and the top ten hold 7% to 8.5%. The CDR3 runs to 16 residues. V dropped 6 bases and J dropped 3; count of bases not matched to a gene: 8. The germline gives CDR1 SNHLY, CDR2 FYNNEI. These sequences were also reported in another study, on yellow fever vaccine responses in identical twins. This second report adds: Vaccine T cell responses of twins reportedly seemed partly convergent and partly personalized.

The sequencing sample was made of CD8+ T cells sorted from blood. The V gene is TRBV2, the J gene TRBJ2-7; 13 nucleotides line up with TRBD2. This receptor was identified in a woman under 30 in good health. CDR3 DNA sequence: TGTGCCAGCAGAGTACCGGGACTAGCGGGACTCTACGAGCAGTACTTC. This gives the protein CASRVPGLAGLYEQYF.